This paragraph reports one T cell receptor beta chain. Its antigen is not known. This record belongs to a study of shared clonotypes between healthy human individuals. CDR1 is SNHLY and CDR2 is FYNNEI in the germline V gene. The CDR3 runs 12 residues. V gave up 7 bases and J gave up 8 bases; unmatched junction bases: 5. Profiled with immunoSEQ multiplex PCR; TCRdb holds only in-frame clones, not every one. The data show some 2,500,000 clones, 80% to 95% seen once. Partitioning of CD4+ cells yielded a CD45RA+ naive subset and a CD45RA-negative memory subset. Points from the study as a whole: When naive CD4 clonotypes were compared across a few donors, around 5% were shared.

This TCR came from a man younger than 35 in good health. Some clones in this sample may be carry-over from other donors' samples. The chain uses TRBV2 and TRBJ2-1; TRBD1 matches at 7 bases. The sample taken for sequencing was naive CD4+ T cells from PBMCs. Indicated subset: CD45RA+ positively selected. The CDR3 bases are TGTGCCAGCACTGGGGACAGCTATGAGCAGTTCTTC. Translating it yields CASTGDSYEQFF.